Shown below are 27 T cell receptor beta chains from a single sample sequenced in a study of T cells in women clearing cervical HPV infection. Clones were sequenced by immunoSEQ multiplex PCR, and TCRdb holds only the in-frame ones, with some missing. Its clone listing holds some 25,000 clones. Sequencing was done on a sample of blood buffy coat. These receptors came from a woman between 18 and 75 years old with a cervical HPV16 infection that either progressed to CIN3+ or cleared (not recorded which).

Comment on this clone: Other nucleotide sequences in the sample specify the same CDR3. This CDR3 is CASKDLRQGDGNTIYF. The covered CDR3 bases are TGTGCCAGTAAAGATCTCCGACAGGGCGATGGAAACACC. The chain joins TRBV19 to TRBJ1-3; 7 bases are a match to TRBD1. Read sequence stops 3 residues before the CDR3 end, and the germline J gene provides the missing end. With V trimmed by 7 bases and J by 3 bases, 12 bases remained unmatched. This CDR3 is built from 16 residues. Germline V CDR1 and CDR2: LNHDA, SQIVND (reference sequence).

Worth noting for this clone: Sequencing ends 3 residues short of the CDR3 end; the germline J gene provides the rest. V is TRBV5-1 and J is TRBJ2-1, with 13 bases fitting TRBD2. From germline, CDR1 is SGHRS and CDR2 YFSETQ. The CDR3 spans 21 residues. The trim removed 4 bases at V and 0 bases at J, leaving 16 bases unmatched. CDR3 DNA, as far as it was read: TGCGCCAGCAGCAAGGGAGCGACTAGCGGGAGGAGGCCCAGCTCCTACAATGAG. Its protein product is CASSKGATSGRRPSSYNE. The whole CDR3 protein is CASSKGATSGRRPSSYNEQFF.

In the case of this clone: The read stops 3 residues short of the end of the CDR3; the missing end is completed from the germline J gene. The chain joins TRBV19 to TRBJ1-5, with 10 bases lining up with TRBD1. The CDR3 has 16 amino acids. Germline V gives CDR1 LNHDA, CDR2 SQIVND (reference sequence). V lost 6 bases, J lost 4 bases, and 9 bases stayed unmatched. The covered CDR3 bases are TGTGCCAGTAGCCCCCCCTTGGACAGGGGGAATCAGCCC. Amino acid sequence: CASSPPLDRGNQP. The whole CDR3 reads CASSPPLDRGNQPQHF.

On this clone: The read ends 3 residues before the CDR3 terminus; that terminus is restored from the germline J gene. The chain employs TRBV5-1 and TRBJ2-2, with 8 bases lining up with TRBD1. Germline loops: CDR1 SGHRS, CDR2 YFSETQ. CDR3 size: 19 residues. The DNA read from the CDR3 is TGCGCCAGCAGCGCCGCAGGGGGCAGAAGAGTAGAAACTAATGAAAAG. Amino acids: CASSAAGGRRVETNEK. The full-length CDR3 reads as CASSAAGGRRVETNEKLFF.

The DNA read from the CDR3 is TGTGCCAGCAGTAATGGACAGCAC. Residues: CASSNGQH. The CDR3 in its entirety is CASSNGQHYTF. The genes are TRBV6-2 or TRBV6-3 and TRBJ1-2; D perhaps matches TRBD1 (6 bases). The read falls 3 residues short of the CDR3 end, and the missing part is taken from the germline J gene. The CDR3 totals 11 residues. Per germline, CDR1 MNHEY and CDR2 SVGEGT.

Turning to this clone: The CDR3 extends 3 residues past the end of the read, so its final part is completed from the germline J gene. V and J are TRBV5-4 and TRBJ2-3, with D unclear. The germline CDR1 and CDR2 sequences are SGHNT and YYREEE (reference sequence). This CDR3 is 14 amino acids long. Deletions cut 2 bases from V and 4 bases from J, with 11 bases between. The CDR3 DNA, read in part, is TGTGCCAGCAGCTTACGAGTAAGGGCAGATACG. Translating gives CASSLRVRADT. The entire CDR3 protein is CASSLRVRADTQYF.

As to this clone: The read stops 3 residues short of the end of the CDR3; the missing end is completed from the germline J gene. The chain is built from TRBV11-2 and TRBJ2-3, with unresolved D. Looked up from germline, CDR1 is SGHAT and CDR2 is FQNNGV. This CDR3 is built from 14 residues. The CDR3 sequence is CASSRPSEAGTQYF. The part of the CDR3 DNA that was read is TGTGCCAGCAGCCGTCCCAGTGAGGCCGGGACG.

Comment on this clone: From the germline J gene comes the end of the CDR3, since the read stops 3 residues before it. The chain recombines TRBV29-1 with TRBJ2-3; 11 positions match TRBD2. The germline V gene encodes CDR1 SQVTM and CDR2 ANQGSEA. J lost 2 bases, V lost 4 bases, and 5 bases had no gene match. CDR3 length: 15 residues. The CDR3 DNA, read in part, is TGCAGCGTTGCTAGCGGGAGGACCCTCACAGATACG. Translation gives CSVASGRTLTDT. The full CDR3 protein is CSVASGRTLTDTQYF.

Details on this clone: The read finishes 3 residues shy of the CDR3 end, and the germline J gene is used to complete it. This chain links TRBV19 with TRBJ2-2, with a weak D call TRBD2 (6 bases). Germline CDR1 reads LNHDA; CDR2 reads SQIVND (reference sequence). The CDR3 is 15 residues long. CDR3 sequence: CASSVTRAGANVLFF. The sequenced CDR3 bases are TGTGCCAGTAGTGTGACTAGGGCTGGGGCCAACGTG.

Worth noting for this clone: The DNA ends 3 residues before the CDR3 does, and the rest of the CDR3 is filled in from the germline J gene. V is TRBV5-1 and J is TRBJ2-4, with 7 bases identical to TRBD2. The J segment lost 4 bases and the V segment lost 4 bases, leaving 20 bases of the junction unmatched. Germline V CDR1 and CDR2: SGHRS, YFSETQ. This CDR3 region has 19 residues. CDR3 protein: CASSDYSAGAGTVKNIQYF. CDR3 bases read: TGCGCCAGCAGCGACTATTCCGCGGGAGCTGGGACTGTTAAAAACATT.

About this clone: The read gets to within 3 residues of the CDR3 end, and the germline J gene fills in the rest. The chain uses TRBV6-2 or TRBV6-3 and TRBJ1-2; D is perhaps TRBD1 (6 bases). CDR1 is MNHEY and CDR2 is SVGEGT in the germline V gene. V lost 4 bases to trimming and J lost 4 bases, with 19 bases between them. CDR3 length equals 16 residues. The DNA read from the CDR3 is TGTGCCAGCAGTTTTATCCCTACGGGACACCTCTATGGC. Amino acids: CASSFIPTGHLYG. In full, the CDR3 is CASSFIPTGHLYGYTF.

This clone is deemed medium-sized by its frequency. The read gets to within 3 residues of the CDR3 end, and the germline J gene fills in the rest. Distinct nucleotide sequences in the sample also encode this CDR3. V gene TRBV14 combines with J gene TRBJ2-2; D remains unclear. Deletions cut 1 base from V and 1 base from J, with 7 bases between. This CDR3 has 15 amino acids. The germline V gene has CDR1 SGHDN and CDR2 FVKESK. The CDR3 loop is CASSQGALNTGELFF. The DNA read from the CDR3 is TGTGCCAGCAGCCAAGGGGCATTGAACACCGGGGAG.

As concerns this clone: Read coverage stops 3 residues before the CDR3 terminus; the germline J gene supplies the remainder. The gene calls are TRBV12-3 or TRBV12-4 and TRBJ2-3, with D tentatively TRBD2 (5 bases). Trimming removed 5 bases at V and 7 bases at J, with 13 bases between. The length of the CDR3 is 13 residues. The part of the CDR3 DNA that was read is TGTGCCAGCAGTCCCCGGACTCGAAATACG. This translates into CASSPRTRNT. The full CDR3 sequence reads CASSPRTRNTQYF.

Points on this clone: Coverage ceases 3 residues before the CDR3 finishes, and the germline J gene fills in the end. The chain uses TRBV5-5 and TRBJ2-4; 8 nucleotides line up with TRBD1. This CDR3 region has 13 residues. Germline CDR1 SGHKS, CDR2 YYEKEE (reference sequence). The ends lost 4 bases at V and 8 bases at J; junction bases unmatched: 5. CDR3 loop: CASSIGQGHIQYF. The sequenced part of the CDR3 DNA is TGTGCCAGCAGCATCGGACAGGGTCACATT.

This chain's CDR3 is CASSRRTPGTNEKLFF. The DNA read from the CDR3 is TGTGCCAGCAGCCGACGGACACCCGGGACTAATGAAAAG. The genes are TRBV2 and TRBJ2-2; 7 positions agree with TRBD2. The read terminates 3 residues ahead of where the CDR3 ends, so the germline J gene completes it. The length of the CDR3 is 16 residues. In germline, CDR1 is SNHLY, CDR2 FYNNEI.

Of note for this clone: With the read ending 3 residues before the CDR3 end, the germline J gene is used to fill in that end. V usage is TRBV19 and J usage is TRBJ2-5; D unresolved. Trimming shortened V by 5 bases and J by 4 bases, and 14 bases separated the two germline ends. The CDR3 contains 14 residues. From germline, CDR1 is LNHDA and CDR2 SQIVND (reference sequence). The CDR3 bases that were read are TGTGCCAGTAGTGTCCGGTTCGCCCCAGAGACC. Protein product: CASSVRFAPET. The entire CDR3 is CASSVRFAPETQYF.

Details on this clone: The observed sequence ends 3 residues before the CDR3 terminus, with the missing tail filled in from the germline J gene. V and J are TRBV6-1 and TRBJ1-5; D might be TRBD1 (6 bases). Germline CDR1 and CDR2: MNHNS and SASEGT. The CDR3 is 15 residues long. V was shortened by 0 bases and J by 6 bases, with 12 bases between the two germline ends. The sequenced CDR3 bases are TGTGCCAGCAGTGAAGCGGGGGGGGCGAGTCAGCCC. Amino acids: CASSEAGGASQP. The CDR3 in full is CASSEAGGASQPQHF.

Note on this clone: Read sequence stops 3 residues before the CDR3 end, and the germline J gene provides the missing end. This chain connects TRBV2 to TRBJ1-5; tentatively, D is TRBD1 (6 bases). Trimming cost V 0 bases and J 6 bases, with 15 bases left between them. CDR3 size: 16 residues. Germline V CDR1 and CDR2: SNHLY, FYNNEI. The CDR3 bases that were read are TGTGCCAGCAGTGAAGCGTCCCCAGGGGTCGGTCAGCCC. Amino acid sequence: CASSEASPGVGQP. The full CDR3 is CASSEASPGVGQPQHF.

Details on this clone: With the read ending 3 residues before the CDR3 end, the germline J gene is used to fill in that end. This sequence joins TRBV29-1 and TRBJ2-5, with D perhaps matching TRBD1 (6 bases). Germline CDR1 is SQVTM and CDR2 is ANQGSEA. V shed 0 bases and J shed 5 bases, with 10 bases lying between them. This CDR3 has 13 amino acids. CDR3 residues: CSVEDNRAETQYF. Partial CDR3 DNA: TGCAGCGTTGAAGATAACAGGGCGGAGACC.

Remarks on this clone: The read ends 3 residues before the CDR3 terminus; that terminus is restored from the germline J gene. This chain links TRBV5-1 with TRBJ2-5; a possible D gene is TRBD1 (6 bases). The V gene lost 4 bases and the J gene lost 5 bases, with 18 bases spanning the gap. The germline gives CDR1 SGHRS, CDR2 YFSETQ. The CDR3 runs to 15 residues. The CDR3 bases that were read are TGCGCCAGCAGCGATCTCACAGGGACGGGCGAGACC. Translation gives CASSDLTGTGET. In full, the CDR3 is CASSDLTGTGETQYF.

With respect to this clone: The read gets to within 3 residues of the CDR3 end, and the germline J gene fills in the rest. The rearrangement uses TRBV7-8 and TRBJ1-5, with D possibly matching TRBD1 (5 bases). V was clipped by 2 bases and J by 0 bases, with 14 bases between them. The CDR3 loop spans 17 amino acids. Germline V gives CDR1 SGHVS, CDR2 FQNEAQ. CDR3 DNA (partial): TGTGCCAGCAGCTTAACGGGTGGACACATTAGCAATCAGCCC. Amino acid sequence: CASSLTGGHISNQP. The whole CDR3 reads CASSLTGGHISNQPQHF.

Details on this clone: The CDR3 end falls 3 residues outside the read, so it is completed with the germline J gene. The chain carries TRBV10-1 and TRBJ2-3; 12 bases line up with TRBD2. J gave up 0 bases and V 6 bases, and 13 bases lay outside the gene matches. Germline lookup yields CDR1 WNHNN and CDR2 SYGVQD (reference sequence). The CDR3 runs to 19 residues. The CDR3 sequence: CASRGQLAGGTASTDTQYF. CDR3 DNA, as far as it was read: TGCGCCAGCAGGGGTCAACTAGCGGGAGGTACCGCTAGCACAGATACG.

Points on this clone: The CDR3 is cut off 3 residues early in the read; its end comes from the germline J gene. The rearrangement uses TRBV10-1 and TRBJ2-2; the D gene is possibly TRBD2 (6 bases). The germline gives CDR1 WNHNN, CDR2 SYGVQD (reference sequence). Trimming removed 6 bases from V and 4 bases from J, with 12 bases in between. The CDR3 is made up of 14 amino acids. The CDR3 region is CASRAGTVTGELFF. The covered CDR3 bases are TGCGCCAGCAGGGCCGGGACTGTCACCGGGGAG.

As regards this clone: From the germline J gene comes the end of the CDR3, since the read stops 3 residues before it. The chain uses TRBV7-9 and TRBJ1-2, with TRBD1 identical over 9 bases. This CDR3 has 15 amino acids. The germline V gene has CDR1 SEHNR and CDR2 FQNEAQ (reference sequence). V was clipped by 1 base and J by 6 bases; unmatched bases: 6. The DNA read from the CDR3 is TGTGCCAGCAGCTTAGGGGACAGGGTTTTAGATGGC. Encoded protein: CASSLGDRVLDG. The whole CDR3 reads CASSLGDRVLDGYTF.

A note on this clone: The CDR3 end falls 3 residues outside the read, so it is completed with the germline J gene. The chain is built from TRBV5-1 and TRBJ2-2; D may be TRBD1 (6 bases). There are 15 residues in the CDR3. Germline CDR1 reads SGHRS; CDR2 reads YFSETQ. The CDR3 bases that were read are TGCGCCAGCAGCTTTATGGGGGCGGTTAATGAAAAG. It is translated as CASSFMGAVNEK. The full CDR3 reads CASSFMGAVNEKLFF.

Notes on this clone: The CDR3 end falls 3 residues outside the read, so it is completed with the germline J gene. The chain couples TRBV5-5 to TRBJ2-7; possibly TRBD2 for D (5 bases). The CDR3 contains 13 residues. In germline, CDR1 is SGHKS, CDR2 YYEKEE (reference sequence). Trimming cost V 7 bases and J 2 bases, with 13 bases left between them. The CDR3 bases that were read are TGTGCCAGCTCCCAGGACTTCACCTACGAG. Translating it yields CASSQDFTYE. The full-length CDR3 reads as CASSQDFTYEQYF. The full variable domain, its missing parts supplied by reference TRBV5-5 and TRBJ2-7, is DAGVTQSPTHLIKTRGQQVTLRCSPISGHKSVSWYQQVLGQGPQFIFQYYEKEERGRGNFPDRFSARQFPNYSSELNVNALLLGDSALYLCASSQDFTYEQYFGPGTRLTVT.

Points on this clone: Coverage ceases 3 residues before the CDR3 finishes, and the germline J gene fills in the end. The chain combines TRBV5-1 with TRBJ1-4, with a tentative D call TRBD1 (5 bases). From germline, CDR1 is SGHRS and CDR2 YFSETQ. V shed 4 bases and J shed 7 bases, with 17 bases lying between them. This CDR3 has 15 amino acids. CDR3 in amino acids: CASSPNPGVSEKLFF. The covered CDR3 bases are TGCGCCAGCAGCCCTAACCCGGGGGTGAGTGAAAAA.